These T cell receptor beta chains were read from a single sample in a study of T-cell memory formation after mild COVID-19. MiXCR, applied by TCRdb to the 5' RACE reads, yields one record per CDR3 protein. The repertoire consists of about 110,000 distinct CDR3 sequences, with 15% to 20% occurring once and the leading ten covering around 5.1%. Sequencing was done on a sample of PBMCs or a T cell subset sorted from them (not recorded which). All receptors derive from a man aged 18 to 29 who had mild COVID-19 (a few samples of this study predate the infection). Cell type and time point are not known. Each CDR3 is given with its conserved first and last residue. The D gene is left open where the match is weak. Clone size is shown for a subset of rows, as once, few, many or a class of expanded clone.

d_call clone_size j_call v_call cdr3_nt cdr3_aa
TRBD1 NA TRBJ2-3 TRBV5-1 TGCGCCAGCAGCTTGGGGGACAGGGCCGGCGATACGCAGTATTTT CASSLGDRAGDTQYF
NA few TRBJ2-6 TRBV29-1 TGCAGCACAGGGTCTGGGGCCAACGTCCTGACTTTC CSTGSGANVLTF
TRBD1 NA TRBJ2-1 TRBV4-1 TGCGCCAGCAAGATTGGGACAGAGAACAATGAGCAGTTCTTC CASKIGTENNEQFF
NA NA TRBJ1-1 TRBV29-1 TGCAGCGTCGCATCGACAGAGAACACTGAAGCTTTCTTT CSVASTENTEAFF
NA many TRBJ2-1 TRBV7-2 TGTGCCAGCAGCTCGGCGGGCAAAGCCTACAATGAGCAGTTCTTC CASSSAGKAYNEQFF
TRBD1 NA TRBJ1-1 TRBV4-2 TGTGCCAGCAGCCCGGGACAGGGAGGGAAGATGAACACTGAAGCTTTCTTT CASSPGQGGKMNTEAFF
NA few TRBJ2-5 TRBV18 TGTGCCAGCTCTGATGTAGCAGAGACCCAGTACTTC CASSDVAETQYF
TRBD2 NA TRBJ2-5 TRBV27 TGTGCCAGCAGTTTCGTTTGGGGGGGGGAGACCCAGTACTTC CASSFVWGGETQYF
TRBD1 NA TRBJ2-1 TRBV7-2 TGTGCCAGCAGCTCCCCCACGAGGGGGACAGGGGAGGCCTACAATGAGCAGTTCTTC CASSSPTRGTGEAYNEQFF
TRBD2 NA TRBJ2-5 TRBV7-6 TGTGCCAGCAGCTCAACACTCCTTAGCGGGGGGACCCAGTACTTC CASSSTLLSGGTQYF
NA NA TRBJ2-2 TRBV27 TGTGCCAGCACCTTACTGGGGGTCGGCGGGGAGCTGTTTTTT CASTLLGVGGELFF
NA NA TRBJ1-2 TRBV20-1 TGCAGTGCTAGACGGGGGGCGGGCTATGGCTACACCTTC CSARRGAGYGYTF
NA few TRBJ2-3 TRBV7-2 TGTGCCAGCAGCTCCGGGGCGGGGGCTAGCACATATACGCAGTATTTT CASSSGAGASTYTQYF
NA few TRBJ2-3 TRBV9 TGTGCCAGCAGCGTGACTAGCACAGATACGCAGTATTTT CASSVTSTDTQYF
TRBD1 NA TRBJ1-5 TRBV12-3/TRBV12-4 TGTGCCAGCAGCCGTACAGGGGATAGTCAGCCCCAGCATTTT CASSRTGDSQPQHF
NA few TRBJ2-2 TRBV5-1 TGCGCCAGCAGCCAAGGGGTGACCGGGGAGCTGTTTTTT CASSQGVTGELFF
NA many TRBJ2-5 TRBV6-2/TRBV6-3 TGTGCCAGCAGACCGTGGACTGAGGAGACCCAGTACTTC CASRPWTEETQYF